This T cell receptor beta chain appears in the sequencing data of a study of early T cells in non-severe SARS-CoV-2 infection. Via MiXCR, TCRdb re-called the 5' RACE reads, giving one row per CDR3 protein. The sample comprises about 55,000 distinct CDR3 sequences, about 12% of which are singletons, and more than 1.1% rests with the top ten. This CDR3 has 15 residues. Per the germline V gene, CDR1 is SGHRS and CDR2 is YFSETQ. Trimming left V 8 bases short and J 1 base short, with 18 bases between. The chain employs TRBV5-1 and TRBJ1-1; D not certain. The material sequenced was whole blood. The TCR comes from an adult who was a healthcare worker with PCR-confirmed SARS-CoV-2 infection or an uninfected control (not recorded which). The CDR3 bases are TGCGCCAGTAAGACACAAGCGGCAGAGAACACTGAAGCTTTCTTT. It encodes CASKTQAAENTEAFF.